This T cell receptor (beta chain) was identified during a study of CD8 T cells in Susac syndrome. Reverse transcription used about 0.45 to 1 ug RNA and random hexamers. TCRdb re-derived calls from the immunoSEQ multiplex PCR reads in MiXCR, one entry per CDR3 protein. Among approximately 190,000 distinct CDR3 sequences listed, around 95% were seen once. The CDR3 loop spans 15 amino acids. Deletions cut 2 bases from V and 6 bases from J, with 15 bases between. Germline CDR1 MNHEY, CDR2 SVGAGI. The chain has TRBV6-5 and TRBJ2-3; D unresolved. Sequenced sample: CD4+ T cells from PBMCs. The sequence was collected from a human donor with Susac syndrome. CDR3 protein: CASSYQLSAGDTQYF. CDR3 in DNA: TGTGCCAGCAGTTACCAGCTTTCCGCCGGGGATACGCAGTATTTT.